The 30 T cell receptor beta chains below all came from one sample that was sequenced in a study of blood T cells in healthy people across ages (dated by TCRdb to between 2014 and 2016). Library construction relied on 5' RACE. The second PCR ran for about 6 to 11 cycles and used a J-beta primer mix along with a sample-barcoded 5' primer. TCRdb's own reprocessing of the public reads used fastp at Q25 and MiXCR and kept productive beta chains. Each entry merges the rows of one CDR3 protein and shows their most common DNA and genes. The sample has around 1,900,000 distinct CDR3 sequences on record, roughly two fifths of them singletons. The ten largest clones capture 20% to 25% of the sample. The sample was blood. Source of these receptors: a human donor in good health.

This clonotype was seen a handful of times. The V call is TRBV7-3, the J call TRBJ2-3; 8 bases line up with TRBD2. The germline gives CDR1 SGHTA, CDR2 FQGTGA. V was pared by 5 bases and J by 5 bases, with 18 bases of the junction left unmatched. The CDR3 extends over 18 amino acids. The CDR3 here is CASSPYGVAGWQLDTQYF. The DNA of the CDR3 is TGTGCCAGCAGCCCGTATGGGGTAGCGGGGTGGCAATTAGATACGCAGTATTTT.

The chain uses TRBV7-2 and TRBJ2-4, with 9 bases that match TRBD2. Unmatched junction bases numbered 13, after V lost 6 bases and J lost 13 bases. The germline V gene encodes CDR1 SGHTA and CDR2 FQGNSA. This CDR3 spans 14 amino acids. The CDR3 DNA follows: TGTGCCAGCAGATTTTCTAGCGGGGTCAATGAGCAGTACTTC. Amino acid sequence: CASRFSSGVNEQYF.

This chain joins TRBV3-1 and TRBJ2-7, with 7 bases fitting TRBD2. Germline values: CDR1 LGHDT, CDR2 YNNKEL (reference sequence). Trimming took 8 bases from V and 1 from J; bases not matched to a gene: 5. CDR3 length equals 13 residues. Here the CDR3 DNA reads TGTGCCAGCCGGGGGGACCTTTCCTACGAGCAGTACTTC. Its translation is CASRGDLSYEQYF.

This clonotype occurred a few times. The rearrangement links TRBV5-4 to TRBJ2-5, with D maybe TRBD1 (6 bases). Trimming stripped 0 bases from V and 5 bases from J, with 11 bases between. CDR1 and CDR2 (germline): SGHNT, YYREEE (reference sequence). CDR3 length: 14 amino acids. CDR3: CASSLDQGLETQYF. As DNA, the CDR3 is TGTGCCAGCAGCTTGGATCAGGGGCTGGAGACCCAGTACTTC.

In this sample, this clonotype turned up a few times. The chain joins TRBV27 to TRBJ2-1; D is unclear. Germline V CDR1 and CDR2: MNHEY, SMNVEV (reference sequence). CDR3 size: 16 residues. V was shortened by 0 bases and J by 0 bases, with 9 bases between the two germline ends. CDR3 sequence reads: CASSLSAVSSYNEQFF. The CDR3 nucleotides are TGTGCCAGCAGTTTATCGGCGGTAAGCTCCTACAATGAGCAGTTCTTC.

V is TRBV19 and J is TRBJ1-2; D uncertain. The CDR3 contains 12 residues. CDR1 is LNHDA and CDR2 is SQIVND in the germline V gene (reference sequence). Trimming removed 3 bases at V and 2 bases at J, with 4 bases between. CDR3 sequence: CASSIHNYGYTF. The CDR3 nucleotides are TGTGCCAGTAGTATTCACAACTATGGCTACACCTTC.

This clonotype showed up just a few times. This chain connects TRBV7-2 to TRBJ2-7, with D maybe TRBD2 (7 bases). Germline V gene data show CDR1 as SGHTA and CDR2 as FQGNSA. This CDR3 has 13 amino acids. V dropped 8 bases and J dropped 3 bases, with 14 bases sitting between them. CDR3 nucleotide sequence: TGTGCCAGCGGGGGGGACACCTTCTACGAGCAGTACTTC. As protein: CASGGDTFYEQYF.

J is TRBJ1-1 and V is TRBV4-2, with no clear D. The CDR3 length is 15 residues. The V and J ends lost 3 bases and 1 base respectively, with 12 bases between them. Germline V gene sequence: CDR1 LGHNA, CDR2 YNFKEQ. CDR3 region: CASSHPTEGNTEAFF. CDR3 DNA sequence: TGTGCCAGCAGCCACCCAACGGAAGGGAACACTGAAGCTTTCTTT.

This clonotype was detected a few times. This chain uses TRBV20-1 with TRBJ2-1; 9 nucleotides line up with TRBD2. CDR1 is DFQATT and CDR2 is SNEGSKA in the germline V gene (reference sequence). The CDR3 totals 18 residues. V lost 6 bases to trimming and J lost 2 bases; unmatched junction nucleotides: 17. The CDR3: CSAPASGTASHTYNEQFF. In nucleotides, the CDR3 is TGCAGTGCGCCGGCTAGCGGGACTGCCTCTCACACCTACAATGAGCAGTTCTTC.

This clonotype was recorded a few times. This chain links TRBV14 with TRBJ2-7, with TRBD2 as a possible D gene (6 bases). The CDR3 is made up of 15 amino acids. The V and J ends lost 6 bases and 0 bases respectively, with 15 bases between them. In germline, CDR1 is SGHDN, CDR2 FVKESK. CDR3 protein: CASSSGTAPSYEQYF. The CDR3 bases are TGTGCCAGCAGTTCCGGGACTGCACCCTCCTACGAGCAGTACTTC.

The CDR3 nucleotides are TGTGCCAGCAGAGACGACGCCAATGAAAAACTGTTTTTT. It codes for CASRDDANEKLFF. The V gene is TRBV12-3 or TRBV12-4, the J gene TRBJ1-4; no definite D call. The V end was cut by 6 bases, the J end by 5 bases, with 10 bases between. The length of the CDR3 is 13 residues.

The chain couples TRBV7-2 to TRBJ2-4; D is possibly TRBD2 (7 bases). The J call may be mistaken, given a closer DNA end match to TRBJ2-7. Germline V gene data show CDR1 as SGHTA and CDR2 as FQGNSA. The CDR3 spans 14 residues. CDR3 DNA sequence: TGTGCCAGCAGCCCCGTTTGGGGGGGCGACGAGCAGTACTTC. This codes for CASSPVWGGDEQYF.

The genes are TRBV7-9 and TRBJ2-1; 12 bases are shared with TRBD2. CDR3 length: 18 residues. The V gene end was trimmed by 4 bases and the J gene end by 2 bases; junction bases not matched to a gene: 9. Per germline, CDR1 SEHNR and CDR2 FQNEAQ (reference sequence). The CDR3 loop reads CASSWSSGGAGPYNEQFF. In nucleotides, the CDR3 is TGTGCCAGCAGCTGGTCTAGCGGGGGGGCAGGCCCCTACAATGAGCAGTTCTTC.

V and J are TRBV20-1 and TRBJ2-7, with D tentatively TRBD2 (6 bases). CDR1 DFQATT and CDR2 SNEGSKA come from the germline V gene (reference sequence). The CDR3 has 15 residues. V was clipped by 2 bases and J by 0 bases, with 14 bases between them. This chain's CDR3 is CSARQPSGLSYEQYF. The CDR3 nucleotides read TGCAGTGCTAGACAGCCCAGCGGGCTCTCCTACGAGCAGTACTTC.

This clonotype was seen only a few times. This rearrangement joins TRBV2 to TRBJ1-1; no clear D. This CDR3 is 15 amino acids long. Deletions cut 3 bases from V and 2 bases from J, with 13 bases between. The germline V gene encodes CDR1 SNHLY and CDR2 FYNNEI. The CDR3 coding sequence is TGTGCCAGCAGTGATCCAGCCCAGATCAACACTGAAGCTTTCTTT. It translates to CASSDPAQINTEAFF.

J is TRBJ1-2 and V is TRBV7-2, with 8 bases lining up with TRBD1. V shed 3 bases and J 6 bases; nucleotides not matched to a gene: 15. The CDR3 contains 17 residues. CDR1 is SGHTA, CDR2 FQGNSA, per germline. CDR3 bases: TGTGCCAGCAGCTTCGGACAGGGCCGAGTGGTCTCGGATGGCTACACCTTC. This sequence encodes CASSFGQGRVVSDGYTF.

This clonotype was counted only a few times. The chain couples TRBV7-3 to TRBJ2-1; 9 nucleotides agree with TRBD2. The germline gives CDR1 SGHTA, CDR2 FQGTGA. The V gene end was trimmed by 2 bases and the J gene end by 7 bases; junction bases not matched to a gene: 9. The CDR3 runs to 16 residues. The CDR3 DNA follows: TGTGCCAGCAGCTTATCATTTAGCGGGGGTTCGAATGAGCAGTTCTTC. Translation: CASSLSFSGGSNEQFF.

This clonotype was counted only a few times. The rearrangement uses TRBV12-3 or TRBV12-4 and TRBJ1-5; 9 bases agree with TRBD1. V lost 6 bases to trimming and J lost 0 bases; unmatched junction nucleotides: 9. This CDR3 contains 17 residues. CDR3 bases: TGTGCCAGCAGCCCCGGGACAGGGCTTTATAGCAATCAGCCCCAGCATTTT. This gives the protein CASSPGTGLYSNQPQHF.

This clonotype has more than one count but fewer than ten. The CDR3 spells CSALETSGSTYNEQFF. As DNA, the CDR3 is TGCAGTGCTCTAGAGACTAGCGGGAGCACCTACAATGAGCAGTTCTTC. This rearrangement joins TRBV20-1 to TRBJ2-1; TRBD2 matches 12 bases. The V segment lost 5 bases and the J segment 2 bases; nucleotides outside the gene matches: 7. This CDR3 is built from 16 residues. CDR1 and CDR2 from the germline V gene are DFQATT and SNEGSKA (reference sequence).

The V and J genes are TRBV2 and TRBJ1-2; TRBD1 matches 7 bases. The ends lost 5 bases at V and 4 bases at J; junction bases unmatched: 10. Germline V gene data show CDR1 as SNHLY and CDR2 as FYNNEI. This CDR3 has 15 residues. CDR3 region: CASSLTGTVSYGYTF. CDR3 coding DNA: TGTGCCAGCAGTCTGACCGGGACAGTCTCCTATGGCTACACCTTC. The full variable domain, rest sourced from reference TRBV2 and TRBJ1-2, is EPEVTQTPSHQVTQMGQEVILRCVPISNHLYFYWYRQILGQKVEFLVSFYNNEISEKSEIFDDQFSVERPDGSNFTLKIRSTKLEDSAMYFCASSLTGTVSYGYTFGSGTRLTVV.

The chain is built from TRBV6-5 and TRBJ1-4, with D possibly being TRBD1 (5 bases). Trimming took 4 bases from V and 10 from J, leaving 16 bases between them. The germline V gene has CDR1 MNHEY and CDR2 SVGAGI. This CDR3 contains 14 residues. CDR3 sequence reads: CASSSPDQGGKLFF. CDR3 DNA: TGTGCCAGCAGTTCTCCCGACCAGGGCGGAAAACTGTTTTTT.

V and J are TRBV12-3 or TRBV12-4 and TRBJ1-2; D is possibly TRBD1 (5 bases). The CDR3 consists of 15 residues. V lost 3 bases and J lost 3, with 14 bases in between. The CDR3 reads CASSFRGRVDYGYTF. Written as DNA, the CDR3 is TGTGCCAGCAGTTTTAGGGGCAGGGTTGACTATGGCTACACCTTC.

V and J are TRBV6-2 or TRBV6-3 and TRBJ1-5; D is uncertain. CDR3 length: 15 amino acids. V was cut by 4 bases and J by 3 bases, with 13 bases left in between. Germline lookup yields CDR1 MNHEY and CDR2 SVGEGT. The CDR3 sequence is CASSSRTLVNQPQHF. For the CDR3, the DNA is TGTGCCAGCAGTTCCAGGACTCTGGTCAATCAGCCCCAGCATTTT.

The V call is TRBV7-2, the J call TRBJ1-5; 10 bases map to TRBD1. The germline CDR1 and CDR2 sequences are SGHTA and FQGNSA. V shed 6 bases, J shed 0 bases, and the junction held 8 bases outside the gene matches. The CDR3 extends over 17 amino acids. The CDR3 loop reads CASSLRTGGYSNQPQHF. DNA of the CDR3: TGTGCCAGCAGTTTACGGACAGGGGGATATAGCAATCAGCCCCAGCATTTT.

This clonotype was seen a handful of times. The CDR3 DNA follows: TGCAGCGTTGGGGGCGGAGGCGAGCAGTTCTTC. Translating gives CSVGGGGEQFF. The gene calls are TRBV29-1 and TRBJ2-1; perhaps D is TRBD1 or TRBD2 (5 bases each). The CDR3 has 11 amino acids. Between the trimmed V and J ends, which lost 4 bases and 10 bases, there was a span of 11 bases. CDR1 is SQVTM, CDR2 ANQGSEA, per germline.

This chain joins TRBV7-2 and TRBJ1-5, with TRBD1 matching 10 bases. The germline V gene has CDR1 SGHTA and CDR2 FQGNSA. There are 15 residues in the CDR3. V lost 4 bases, J lost 5 bases, and 5 bases stayed unmatched. In DNA form, the CDR3 reads TGTGCCAGCAGCTGGAGACAGGGGGCGGATCAGCCCCAGCATTTT. It translates to CASSWRQGADQPQHF.

The chain carries TRBV29-1 and TRBJ2-2, with 7 bases identical to TRBD2. CDR1 SQVTM and CDR2 ANQGSEA come from the germline V gene. V trimming: 4 bases; J trimming: 4 bases; junction bases outside the gene matches: 6. The CDR3 has 14 residues. In DNA form, the CDR3 reads TGCAGCGTTGGGAGGACGGGAGGCACCGGGGAGCTGTTTTTT. As protein: CSVGRTGGTGELFF.

The CDR3 loop reads CASSQVDGTEQYF. The DNA of the CDR3 is TGCGCCAGCAGCCAAGTTGATGGGACCGAGCAGTACTTC. The gene calls are TRBV4-1 and TRBJ2-7; D is perhaps TRBD1 or TRBD2 (5 bases each). The V end was cut by 1 base, the J end by 6 bases, with 10 bases between. This CDR3 is 13 amino acids long. Germline assignment: CDR1 MGHRA and CDR2 YSYEKL.

This clonotype has ten or more counts. The rearrangement joins TRBV15 to TRBJ2-4; D perhaps matches TRBD2 (5 bases). The CDR3 consists of 16 residues. Trimming cost V 1 base and J 3 bases, with 13 bases left between them. Germline V CDR1 and CDR2: LNHNV, YYDKDF (reference sequence). The CDR3 coding sequence is TGTGCCACCAGCAGAGGAGGGCTCTTAGGCAAAAACATTCAGTACTTC. Protein sequence: CATSRGGLLGKNIQYF. The variable domain in full, completed from reference TRBV15 and TRBJ2-4, reads DAMVIQNPRYQVTQFGKPVTLSCSQTLNHNVMYWYQQKSSQAPKLLFHYYDKDFNNEADTPDNFQSRRPNTSFCFLDIRSPGLGDTAMYLCATSRGGLLGKNIQYFGAGTRLSVL.

The chain links TRBV6-5 to TRBJ2-1; D might be TRBD1 (6 bases). V shed 3 bases and J shed 13 bases, with 22 bases lying between them. The CDR3 is made up of 15 amino acids. CDR1 and CDR2 (germline): MNHEY, SVGAGI. For the CDR3, the DNA is TGTGCCAGCAGTTATACCTGGGGGCAACAAGAGACCCAGTTCTTC. Translation: CASSYTWGQQETQFF.